The next 21 T cell receptor beta chains were all read from a single sample in a study of OX40 agonist ivuxolimab in advanced cancers. Profiled with immunoSEQ multiplex PCR; TCRdb holds only in-frame clones, not every one. The sample holds about 78,000 clones, 92% seen once. The material was CD4+ or CD8+ T cells sorted from blood, obtained in a trial of the OX40 agonist ivuxolimab. The receptor source for this set is an adult with an advanced solid tumor such as melanoma, head and neck, liver or kidney cancer.

The V call is TRBV21-1, the J call TRBJ1-1. TRBV21-1 is a documented pseudogene. The CDR3 has 17 amino acids. CDR3 nucleotide sequence: TGTGCCAGCAGCAAAAGTCAACCGGGGCACGAGAACACTGAAGCTTTCTTT. Translating gives CASSKSQPGHENTEAFF.

The rearrangement uses TRBV2 and TRBJ1-1; D ambiguous. Trimming left V 9 bases short and J 5 bases short, with 16 bases between. Germline CDR1 SNHLY, CDR2 FYNNEI. The CDR3 covers 13 residues. The CDR3 spells CARNGIERTEAFF. As DNA, the CDR3 is TGTGCCAGGAACGGGATTGAGAGGACTGAAGCTTTCTTT.

This rearrangement joins TRBV5-8 to TRBJ1-4, with D possibly matching TRBD1 (5 bases). Trimming shortened V by 5 bases and J by 4 bases, and 15 bases separated the two germline ends. The CDR3 runs to 15 residues. The V gene's germline CDR1 is SGHTS and CDR2 YDEGEE. The CDR3 sequence is CASRQPAGINEKLFF. CDR3 bases: TGTGCCAGCAGGCAGCCGGCAGGGATTAATGAAAAACTGTTTTTT.

This rearrangement joins TRBV6-4 to TRBJ1-1, with D possibly being TRBD1 (6 bases). V was trimmed by 2 bases and J by 3 bases, leaving 13 bases between them. The germline CDR1 and CDR2 sequences are MRHNA and SNTAGT. The CDR3 has 15 residues. The CDR3 spells CASSDGLDRYTEAFF. As DNA, the CDR3 is TGTGCCAGCAGTGACGGGTTGGACAGATACACTGAAGCTTTCTTT.

The genes are TRBV18 and TRBJ2-1; no definite D call. Germline V gene data show CDR1 as KGHSH and CDR2 as LQKENI. CDR3 size: 16 residues. V was trimmed by 4 bases and J by 13 bases, leaving 26 bases between them. The DNA of the CDR3 is TGTGCCAGCTCACACAACCCTACAGCATCGCAGCAATCCCAGTTCTTC. It is translated as CASSHNPTASQQSQFF.

The V call is TRBV5-4, the J call TRBJ2-5; D gene uncertain. The ends were cut back, 4 bases at V and 5 bases at J, with 15 bases in the middle. Germline CDR1 and CDR2: SGHNT and YYREEE (reference sequence). The CDR3 extends over 14 amino acids. CDR3 nucleotides: TGTGCCAGCAGCCCGGATGGGAACGGGGAGACCCAGTACTTC. It codes for CASSPDGNGETQYF. Based on the CDR3 plus reference TRBV5-4 and TRBJ2-5, the full variable domain is ETGVTQSPTHLIKTRGQQVTLRCSSQSGHNTVSWYQQALGQGPQFIFQYYREEENGRGNFPPRFSGLQFPNYSSELNVNALELDDSALYLCASSPDGNGETQYFGPGTRLLVL.

J is TRBJ1-1 and V is TRBV28; 9 positions agree with TRBD1. The CDR3 is 11 residues long. Losses at the gene ends were 6 bases for V and 8 bases for J; bases not matched to a gene: 1. Germline CDR1 reads MDHEN; CDR2 reads SYDVKM. The CDR3 DNA reads as TGTGCCAGCAGGACAGGGGGGGAAGCTTTCTTT. Translation gives CASRTGGEAFF.

The chain joins TRBV30 to TRBJ2-2, with 7 bases that match TRBD2. This CDR3 has 14 amino acids. Germline values: CDR1 GTSNPN, CDR2 SVGIG (reference sequence). Trimming cost V 5 bases and J 7 bases; bases outside gene matches: 10. The CDR3 region has the DNA TGTGCCTGGGAACCGGGGGAGGGCGGCGGGGAGCTGTTTTTT. This encodes CAWEPGEGGGELFF.

This chain connects TRBV27 to TRBJ1-2; 11 bases agree with TRBD1. V dropped 6 bases and J dropped 4; count of bases not matched to a gene: 4. CDR1 and CDR2 (germline): MNHEY, SMNVEV (reference sequence). CDR3 length: 14 amino acids. This CDR3 is CASRGQGAIYGYTF. Written as DNA, the CDR3 is TGTGCCAGCAGAGGACAGGGGGCAATCTATGGCTACACCTTC.

The genes are TRBV2 and TRBJ2-7, with a tentative D call TRBD2 (7 bases). Germline values: CDR1 SNHLY, CDR2 FYNNEI. Trimming left V 7 bases short and J 5 bases short, with 12 bases between. The length of the CDR3 is 12 residues. CDR3 coding DNA: TGTGCCAGCACCGAGGGGGGGCACGAGCAGTACTTC. Amino acid sequence: CASTEGGHEQYF.

The genes are TRBV10-3 and TRBJ1-2; D gene unclear. V shed 3 bases and J shed 8 bases, with 16 bases lying between them. The CDR3 contains 14 residues. Germline V gives CDR1 ENHRY, CDR2 SYGVKD. CDR3 in amino acids: CAISERFVKRGYTF. CDR3 coding DNA: TGTGCCATCAGTGAAAGATTCGTTAAGAGAGGCTACACCTTC.

The chain recombines TRBV9 with TRBJ1-3, with TRBD1 matching 7 bases. Unmatched junction bases numbered 1, after V lost 2 bases and J lost 8 bases. CDR3 length: 12 amino acids. Per the germline V gene, CDR1 is SGDLS and CDR2 is YYNGEE. As DNA, the CDR3 is TGTGCCAGCAGCGTCCAGGGGGACACCATATATTTT. Translating it yields CASSVQGDTIYF.

The genes are TRBV19 and TRBJ2-3; 9 positions agree with TRBD2. V lost 7 bases to trimming and J lost 2 bases; unmatched junction nucleotides: 4. Looked up from germline, CDR1 is LNHDA and CDR2 is SQIVND (reference sequence). This CDR3 contains 14 residues. The DNA for the CDR3 is TGTGCCAGTATGCGGACTAGCGTCACAGATACGCAGTATTTT. This sequence encodes CASMRTSVTDTQYF.

V is TRBV5-1 and J is TRBJ1-1; TRBD1 is a possible D gene (6 bases). The CDR3 runs to 14 residues. Germline CDR1 reads SGHRS; CDR2 reads YFSETQ. Between the trimmed V and J ends, which lost 5 bases and 2 bases, there was a span of 13 bases. CDR3: CASSYDRSNTEAFF. For the CDR3, the DNA is TGCGCCAGCAGTTATGACAGGAGTAACACTGAAGCTTTCTTT.

CDR3 sequence (DNA): TGTGCCAGCAGTGAAGGGGCTAGCAGATCCTACGAGCAGTACTTC. It specifies CASSEGASRSYEQYF. The chain combines TRBV6-1 with TRBJ2-7; D is perhaps TRBD2 (5 bases). Germline assignment: CDR1 MNHNS and CDR2 SASEGT. The CDR3 extends over 15 amino acids. V was cut by 1 base and J by 1 base, with 11 bases left in between.

The chain is built from TRBV5-5 and TRBJ2-5; perhaps D is TRBD1 or TRBD2 (5 bases each). The CDR3 contains 15 residues. Germline V gene lookup returns CDR1 SGHKS and CDR2 YYEKEE (reference sequence). V dropped 1 base and J dropped 2 bases, with 12 bases sitting between them. The CDR3 region is CASSLLAGYQETQYF. In DNA form, the CDR3 reads TGTGCCAGCAGCTTGCTAGCAGGGTATCAAGAGACCCAGTACTTC.

The genes are TRBV7-2 and TRBJ1-6; D call uncertain. CDR1 SGHTA and CDR2 FQGNSA come from the germline V gene. This CDR3 region has 15 residues. The V end lost 1 base, the J end lost 3 bases, and 7 bases lay between the germline ends. CDR3: CASSLVVNYNSPLHF. The CDR3, as DNA: TGTGCCAGCAGCTTAGTCGTGAACTATAATTCACCCCTCCACTTT.

The rearrangement links TRBV5-1 to TRBJ1-1; D not certain. The V gene lost 0 bases and the J gene lost 1 base, with 7 bases spanning the gap. CDR3 length: 14 amino acids. Germline loops: CDR1 SGHRS, CDR2 YFSETQ. The CDR3 reads CASSLALGNTEAFF. The CDR3 DNA reads TGCGCCAGCAGCTTGGCACTCGGGAACACTGAAGCTTTCTTT.

This clone was recorded once. V gene TRBV5-1 combines with J gene TRBJ1-6, with D unclear. Germline CDR1 and CDR2: SGHRS and YFSETQ. V lost 4 bases and J lost 3, with 8 bases in between. CDR3 size: 14 residues. CDR3 sequence: CASSNGVYNSPLHF. Here the CDR3 DNA reads TGCGCCAGCAGCAATGGGGTCTATAATTCACCCCTCCACTTT.

The chain joins TRBV29-1 to TRBJ1-1; D not resolved. CDR1 and CDR2 (germline): SQVTM, ANQGSEA. CDR3 length equals 13 residues. V lost 3 bases and J lost 4, with 12 bases in between. The chain's CDR3 is CSVDMRQLTEAFF. The DNA for the CDR3 is TGCAGCGTTGATATGCGCCAGCTCACTGAAGCTTTCTTT.

The V gene is TRBV9, the J gene TRBJ2-7; 7 nucleotides align to TRBD2. V dropped 4 bases and J dropped 1; count of bases not matched to a gene: 11. There are 16 residues in the CDR3. Germline V lookup: CDR1 SGDLS, CDR2 YYNGEE. The CDR3 reads CASSPRASGVSYEQYF. The DNA for the CDR3 is TGTGCCAGCAGCCCAAGGGCTAGCGGTGTATCCTACGAGCAGTACTTC.